This TCR beta chain is from a study of shared clonotypes between healthy human individuals (dated by TCRdb to the early 2020s). Background for the entire study: A couple of women and a few men aged 18 to 49 years were included in the cohort. For each donor, CD4 naive and CD4 memory were each run on three plates, CD8 naive on two plates, and CD8 memory on one plate. The study deeply sequenced blood TCR repertoires of about five healthy adults to estimate repertoire size and the extent of clonotype sharing between individuals. Libraries were prepared and TCR repertoires were sequenced by different laboratories using diverse techniques, in order to increase sequencing depth and limit assay-specific biases. Between about 0.8 and 9 billion PBMCs per donor were obtained by leukapheresis.

What the research found in general, with its limitations: Even with the large sequencing depth, rarefaction of the sorted-subset datasets indicated that sequencing was incomplete. Naive subsets generally had larger estimated clonotype richness than memory subsets. Only blood was sampled, and tissue TCR repertoires likely differ from those in blood. The small number of donors limited the genetic and exposure-history diversity represented. Pairwise subsampling indicated that sequencing depth was expected to affect the degree of clonotype sharing among donors. When a handful of donors were compared, the shared fraction of clonotypes was about 5.4% for naive CD4, less than 4% for naive CD8, about 2.4% for memory CD4, and under 0.5% for memory CD8. Higher generation probabilities were observed for clonotypes shared by all four sorted-subset donors than for non-shared clonotypes.

Donors were healthy HIV-negative adults with no recently reported acute infections or vaccinations. Every donor was a Caucasian adult residing in Nashville, Tennessee, USA. CD4+ T cells were enriched through magnetic negative selection, after which naive cells were positively selected on CD45RA and the remaining negative fraction served as the memory subset. After blood collection by leukapheresis, PBMCs were isolated using Ficoll-Histopaque density gradient centrifugation and then cryopreserved in the vapor phase of liquid nitrogen. Analytical flow cytometry was used to check the purity and quantity of every magnetically sorted T cell population. Genomic DNA was isolated from each sorted fraction and quantified by UV absorbance on a Nanodrop 2000c. TCR CDR3 regions were amplified from genomic DNA by multiplex PCR using the deep immunoSEQ assay. Extracted genomic DNA from each cell subset was distributed evenly across all wells of several immunoSEQ 96-well plates, and each plate was treated as a replicate. Each replicate PCR for sorted subsets received approximately 200 ng genomic DNA, equal to around 32,000 T cell genomes. Purified libraries were measured with a Qubit 3.0 fluorometer, size-checked on a Bioanalyzer 2100, and measured again with the KAPA Library Quantification kit. Every immunoSEQ 96-well plate was sequenced on a separate single-read 150-cycle Illumina NextSeq 550 flow cell. The authors' pipeline ran thus. Because the immunoSEQ output included only junctional sequences and no quality scores, the filtering could not be the same as the filtering used for full-length reads. To assign V/J genes and CDR3, sequences were annotated against IMGT germline references using PyIR, a Python wrapper for IgBLAST v1.9. Reads were filtered out if the reads had weak V/J assignments (E-value above 1e-6), no CDR3, stop codons, out-of-frame junctions, or ambiguous translated residues. V3J clonotypes were defined by identical inferred V gene, J gene, and CDR3 amino acid sequence. The percentage overlap between two repertoires was calculated by dividing the number of shared unique clonotypes by the size of the smaller repertoire. Three approaches were used to assess repertoire richness: RTK rarefaction, the Chao1 estimator, and Recon v2.1 estimates of unobserved clonotypes. Generation probabilities were computed with OLGA for all TCRbeta clonotypes obtained by the gDNA method from a few donors. TCRdb mirrors the immuneACCESS table, restricted to in-frame sequences. Some clones are absent from its copies; in checked studies, under half trace to an unresolved V gene, and the reason for the others is unknown. V and J calls and clone size are given by that table; D and trimming were obtained from the DNA. The sample contains millions of clones, approximately 95% of them found a single time. The ten largest clones add up to 0.39% of the sample.

Turning to this clone: This clone's antigen is unknown. No base quality values were provided; no much bigger clone lies one nucleotide off.

The sample consisted of naive CD4+ T cells from PBMCs. The cell subset or site label, as the study defines it: CD45RA+ positively selected. The sequence came from a young man in good health. Some clones in this sample may be carry-over from other donors' samples.

The nucleotide sequence is TGTGCCAGCAGCTTAGTCCGGACCGGGGAGCTGTTTTTT. The resulting protein is CASSLVRTGELFF. The chain joins TRBV7-8 to TRBJ2-2; no confident D gene assignment can be made. Sequences SGHVS (CDR1) and FQNEAQ (CDR2) are obtained from the germline V gene. Trimming at the junction amounts to 1 base on V and 5 bases on J, and the germline ends lie 5 bases apart. The CDR3 contains 13 residues, cysteine and phenylalanine counted. Of the read, only the CDR3 DNA is kept; its 39 bases are in frame from base 1. This CDR3, with the reference TRBV7-8 and TRBJ2-2 proteins standing in past its ends, gives the full variable domain GAGVSQSPRYKVAKRGQDVALRCDPISGHVSLFWYQQALGQGPEFLTYFQNEAQLDKSGLPSDRFFAERPEGSVSTLKIQRTQQEDSAVYLCASSLVRTGELFFGEGSRLTVL.